This T cell receptor beta chain derives from a study of T cell responses to AZD1222 COVID-19 vaccine. The trim removed 4 bases at V and 6 bases at J, leaving 7 bases unmatched. The germline V gene has CDR1 SGHTS and CDR2 YDEGEE. The CDR3 covers 15 residues. Sequencing used immunoSEQ multiplex PCR; TCRdb keeps in-frame clones, though not all of them. There are 110,000 to 150,000 clones in the sample; approximately 95% occur only once, and approximately 0.9% lies in the top ten. This clone was observed a few times. This TCR derives from an adult in good health. The source was peripheral blood, collected on day 0 of MenACWY control vaccination. The rearrangement uses TRBV5-8 and TRBJ1-5; 10 positions match TRBD1. The CDR3 is CASSLGQGRGQPQHF. CDR3 sequence (DNA): TGTGCCAGCAGCCTGGGACAGGGGCGAGGTCAGCCCCAGCATTTT.